The 5 T cell receptor beta chains presented below share a single source sample, sequenced in a study of T cell responses to AZD1222 COVID-19 vaccine. Some clones are missing from TCRdb's copy, which holds only in-frame ones; the method was immunoSEQ multiplex PCR. Among 180,000 or so clones listed, about 90% were seen once. Sequences were derived from peripheral blood, sampled 28 days after the second AZD1222 dose. The source is an adult who received the AZD1222 COVID-19 vaccine.

The chain joins TRBV18 to TRBJ1-1; D unclear. CDR3 length: 12 amino acids. V lost 2 bases and J lost 5, with 6 bases in between. Germline loops: CDR1 KGHSH, CDR2 LQKENI. The CDR3 DNA reads as TGTGCCAGCTCACCAGCGGGAACTGAAGCTTTCTTT. It codes for CASSPAGTEAFF.

Note on this clone: One end of the junction fails to match germline, which may point to a read error. The CDR3 bases are TGCGCCAGCAGCCAACCCCCCGGGCGGTACACCGAAGCTTTCTTT. It codes for CASSQPPGRYTEAFF. V and J are TRBV4-1 and TRBJ1-1; D gene unclear. Looked up from germline, CDR1 is MGHRA and CDR2 is YSYEKL. This CDR3 is built from 15 residues.

The chain has TRBV7-9 and TRBJ2-1; 8 bases match TRBD1. CDR1 and CDR2 (germline): SEHNR, FQNEAQ (reference sequence). With V trimmed by 4 bases and J by 12 bases, 5 bases remained unmatched. The CDR3 consists of 12 residues. The CDR3, as DNA: TGTGCCAGCAGCTCCTCCGGGACAGGGCAGTTCTTC. It translates to CASSSSGTGQFF.

DNA for the CDR3: TGTGCCAGCAGCTTAACTCCGGGCCGCGCCGGGGAGCTGTTTTTT. This codes for CASSLTPGRAGELFF. The J gene is TRBJ2-2, the V gene TRBV7-8; D unclear. Germline V gives CDR1 SGHVS, CDR2 FQNEAQ. Trimming stripped 2 bases from V and 6 bases from J, with 13 bases between. The CDR3 runs 15 residues.

This sequence joins TRBV30 and TRBJ1-3, with unresolved D. This CDR3 is built from 13 residues. CDR1 and CDR2 (germline): GTSNPN, SVGIG (reference sequence). V was pared by 0 bases and J by 0 bases, with 3 bases between. This chain's CDR3 is CAWSVNSGNTIYF. CDR3 sequence (DNA): TGTGCCTGGAGTGTAAACTCTGGAAACACCATATATTTT.